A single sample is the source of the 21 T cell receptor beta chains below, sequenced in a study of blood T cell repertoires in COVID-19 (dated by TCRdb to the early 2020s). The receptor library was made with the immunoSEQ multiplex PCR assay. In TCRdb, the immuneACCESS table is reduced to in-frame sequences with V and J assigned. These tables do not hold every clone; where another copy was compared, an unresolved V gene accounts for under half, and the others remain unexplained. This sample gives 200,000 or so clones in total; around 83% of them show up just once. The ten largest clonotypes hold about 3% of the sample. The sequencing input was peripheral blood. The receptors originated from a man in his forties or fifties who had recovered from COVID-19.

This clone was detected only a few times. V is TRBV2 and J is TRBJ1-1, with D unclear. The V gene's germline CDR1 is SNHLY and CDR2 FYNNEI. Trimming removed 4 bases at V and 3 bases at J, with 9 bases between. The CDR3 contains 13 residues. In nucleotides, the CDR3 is TGTGCCAGCAGTGTAACGGAGGACACTGAAGCTTTCTTT. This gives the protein CASSVTEDTEAFF.

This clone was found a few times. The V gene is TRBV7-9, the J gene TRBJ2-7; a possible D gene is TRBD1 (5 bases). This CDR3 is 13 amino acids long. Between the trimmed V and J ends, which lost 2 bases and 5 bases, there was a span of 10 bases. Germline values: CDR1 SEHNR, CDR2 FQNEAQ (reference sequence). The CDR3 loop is CASSLHRRDEQYF. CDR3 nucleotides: TGTGCCAGCAGCTTACATCGCAGGGACGAGCAGTACTTC.

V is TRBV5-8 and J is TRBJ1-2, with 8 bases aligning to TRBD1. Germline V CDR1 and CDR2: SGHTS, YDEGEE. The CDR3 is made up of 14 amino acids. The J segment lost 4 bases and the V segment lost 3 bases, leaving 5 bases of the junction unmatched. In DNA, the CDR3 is TGTGCCAGCAGCTCCGGACAGGGAATCTATGGCTACACCTTC. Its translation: CASSSGQGIYGYTF.

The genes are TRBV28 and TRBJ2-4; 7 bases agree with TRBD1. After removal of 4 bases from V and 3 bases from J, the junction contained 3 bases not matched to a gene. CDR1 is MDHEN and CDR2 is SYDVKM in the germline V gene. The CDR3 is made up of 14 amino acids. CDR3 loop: CASSSRQGKNIQYF. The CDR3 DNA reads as TGTGCCAGCAGTTCCCGACAGGGCAAAAACATTCAGTACTTC.

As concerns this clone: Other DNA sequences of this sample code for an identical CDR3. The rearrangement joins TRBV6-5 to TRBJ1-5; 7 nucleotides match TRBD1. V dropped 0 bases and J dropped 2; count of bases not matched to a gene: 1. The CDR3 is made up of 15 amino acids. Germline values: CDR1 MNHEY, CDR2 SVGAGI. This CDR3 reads CASSYSGTGNQPQHF. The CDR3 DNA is TGTGCCAGCAGTTACTCGGGGACAGGCAATCAGCCCCAGCATTTT.

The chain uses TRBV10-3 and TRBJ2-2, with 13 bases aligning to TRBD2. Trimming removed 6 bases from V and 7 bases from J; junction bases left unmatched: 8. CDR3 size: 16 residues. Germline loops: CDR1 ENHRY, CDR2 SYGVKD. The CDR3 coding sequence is TGTGCCATCAGCCCTGGGACTAGCGGGGCAGGCGGGGAGCTGTTTTTT. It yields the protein CAISPGTSGAGGELFF.

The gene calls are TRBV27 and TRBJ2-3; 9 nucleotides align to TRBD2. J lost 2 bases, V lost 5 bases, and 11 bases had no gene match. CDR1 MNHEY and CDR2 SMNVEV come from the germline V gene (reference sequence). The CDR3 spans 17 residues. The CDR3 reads CASSLIYSGSTTDTQYF. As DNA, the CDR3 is TGTGCCAGCAGTCTAATTTATAGCGGGAGTACCACAGATACGCAGTATTTT.

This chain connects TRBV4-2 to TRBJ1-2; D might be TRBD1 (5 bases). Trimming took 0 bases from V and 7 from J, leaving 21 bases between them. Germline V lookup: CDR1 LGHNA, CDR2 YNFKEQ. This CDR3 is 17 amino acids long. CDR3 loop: CASSQDSVFAGPSGYTF. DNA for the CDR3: TGTGCCAGCAGCCAAGATAGTGTTTTTGCAGGGCCTTCTGGCTACACCTTC.

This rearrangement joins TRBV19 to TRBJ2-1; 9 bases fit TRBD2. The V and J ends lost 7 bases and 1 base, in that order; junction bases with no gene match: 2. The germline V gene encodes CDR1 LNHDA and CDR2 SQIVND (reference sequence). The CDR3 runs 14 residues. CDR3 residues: CASTTSGSYNEQFF. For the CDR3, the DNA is TGTGCCAGTACCACTAGCGGGTCCTACAATGAGCAGTTCTTC.

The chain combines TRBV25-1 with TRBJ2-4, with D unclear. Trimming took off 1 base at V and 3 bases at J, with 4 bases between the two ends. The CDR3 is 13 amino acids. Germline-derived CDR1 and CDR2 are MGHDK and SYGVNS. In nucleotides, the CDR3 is TGTGCCAGCAGTGAATTAAACAAAAACATTCAGTACTTC. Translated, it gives CASSELNKNIQYF. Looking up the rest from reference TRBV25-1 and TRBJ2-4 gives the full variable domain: EADIYQTPRYLVIGTGKKITLECSQTMGHDKMYWYQQDPGMELHLIHYSYGVNSTEKGDLSSESTVSRIRTEHFPLTLESARPSHTSQYLCASSELNKNIQYFGAGTRLSVL.

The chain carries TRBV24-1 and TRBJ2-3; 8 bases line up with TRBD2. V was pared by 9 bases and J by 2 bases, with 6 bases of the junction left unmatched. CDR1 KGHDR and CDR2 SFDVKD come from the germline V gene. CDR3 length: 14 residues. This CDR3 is CATAGGGYTDTQYF. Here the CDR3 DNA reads TGTGCCACCGCCGGGGGGGGGTACACAGATACGCAGTATTTT.

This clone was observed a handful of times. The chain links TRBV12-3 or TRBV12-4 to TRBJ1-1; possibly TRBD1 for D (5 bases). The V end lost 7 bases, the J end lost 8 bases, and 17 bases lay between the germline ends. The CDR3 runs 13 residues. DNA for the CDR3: TGTGCCAGCAATTTTAGGGGTGCCGGGGAAGCTTTCTTT. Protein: CASNFRGAGEAFF.

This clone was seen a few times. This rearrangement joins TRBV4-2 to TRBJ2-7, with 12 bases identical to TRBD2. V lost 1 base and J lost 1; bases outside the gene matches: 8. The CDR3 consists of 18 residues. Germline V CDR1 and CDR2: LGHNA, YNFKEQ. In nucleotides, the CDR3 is TGTGCCAGCAGCCAAGCCTACCCCCTAGCGGGAGGGTCCTACGAGCAGTACTTC. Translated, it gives CASSQAYPLAGGSYEQYF.

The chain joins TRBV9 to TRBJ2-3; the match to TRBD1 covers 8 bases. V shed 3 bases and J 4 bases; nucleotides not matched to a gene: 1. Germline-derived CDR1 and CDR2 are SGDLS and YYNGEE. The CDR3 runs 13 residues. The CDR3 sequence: CASSATGADTQYF. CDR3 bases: TGTGCCAGCAGCGCGACAGGGGCAGATACGCAGTATTTT.

The CDR3, as DNA: TGTGCCTGCCTAGCGGGAGTGAACACCGGGGAGCTGTTTTTT. Translation gives CACLAGVNTGELFF. The rearrangement uses TRBV30 and TRBJ2-2; 10 nucleotides align to TRBD2. The CDR3 runs to 14 residues. Germline-derived CDR1 and CDR2 are GTSNPN and SVGIG (reference sequence). V was clipped by 6 bases and J by 1 base; unmatched bases: 2. The variable domain in full, with the rest retrieved from reference TRBV30 and TRBJ2-2, is SQTIHQWPATLVQPVGSPLSLECTVEGTSNPNLYWYRQAAGRGLQLLFYSVGIGQISSEVPQNLSASRPQDRQFILSSKKLLLSDSGFYLCACLAGVNTGELFFGEGSRLTVL.

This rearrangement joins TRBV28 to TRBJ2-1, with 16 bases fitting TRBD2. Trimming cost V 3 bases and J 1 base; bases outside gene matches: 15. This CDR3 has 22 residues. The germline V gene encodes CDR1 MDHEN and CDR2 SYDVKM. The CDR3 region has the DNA TGTGCCAGCAGTTTGGGACCCTACAGGGGACTAGCGGGAGGGCCGTCCTACAATGAGCAGTTCTTC. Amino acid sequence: CASSLGPYRGLAGGPSYNEQFF.

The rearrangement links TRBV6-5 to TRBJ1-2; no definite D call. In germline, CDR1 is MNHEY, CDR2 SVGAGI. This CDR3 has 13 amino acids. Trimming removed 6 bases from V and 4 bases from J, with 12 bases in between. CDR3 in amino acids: CASSLLGVYGYTF. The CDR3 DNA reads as TGTGCCAGCAGCTTACTCGGTGTCTATGGCTACACCTTC.

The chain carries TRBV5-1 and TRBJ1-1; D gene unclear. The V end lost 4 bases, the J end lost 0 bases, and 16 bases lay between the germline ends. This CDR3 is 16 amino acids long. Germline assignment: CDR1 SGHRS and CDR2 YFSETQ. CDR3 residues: CASSPAGTSMNTEAFF. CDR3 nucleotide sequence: TGCGCCAGCAGCCCGGCGGGTACATCCATGAACACTGAAGCTTTCTTT.

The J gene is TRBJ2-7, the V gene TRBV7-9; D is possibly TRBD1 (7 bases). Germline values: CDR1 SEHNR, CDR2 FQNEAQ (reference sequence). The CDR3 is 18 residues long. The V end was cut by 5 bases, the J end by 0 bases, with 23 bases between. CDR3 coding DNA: TGTGCCAGCAGCACAACAGGGGCAAGGGAGGCCAGCTCCTACGAGCAGTACTTC. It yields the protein CASSTTGAREASSYEQYF. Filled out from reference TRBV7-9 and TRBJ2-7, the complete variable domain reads DTGVSQNPRHKITKRGQNVTFRCDPISEHNRLYWYRQTLGQGPEFLTYFQNEAQLEKSRLLSDRFSAERPKGSFSTLEIQRTEQGDSAMYLCASSTTGAREASSYEQYFGPGTRLTVT.

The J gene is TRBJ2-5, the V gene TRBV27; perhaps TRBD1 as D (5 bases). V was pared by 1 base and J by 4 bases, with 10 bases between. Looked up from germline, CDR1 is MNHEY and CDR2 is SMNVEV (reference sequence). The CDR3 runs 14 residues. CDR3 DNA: TGTGCCAGCAGTTTATACATGGGGCGAGAGACCCAGTACTTC. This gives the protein CASSLYMGRETQYF.

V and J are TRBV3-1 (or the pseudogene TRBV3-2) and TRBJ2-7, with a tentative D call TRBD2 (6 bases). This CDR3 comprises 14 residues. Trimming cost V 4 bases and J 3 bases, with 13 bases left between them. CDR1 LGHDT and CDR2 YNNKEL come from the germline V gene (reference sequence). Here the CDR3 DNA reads TGTGCCAGCAGCCCGGTAGCGGAGTTCTACGAGCAGTACTTC. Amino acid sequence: CASSPVAEFYEQYF.